The T cell receptor (beta chain) under discussion was sequenced for a study of Tregs in tolerant kidney transplant recipients. Here immunoSEQ multiplex PCR was the method, and the copy in TCRdb shows in-frame clones only, minus some. The table shows 100,000 to 120,000 clones, with nearly 90% occurring only once. The study, taken as a whole, reports: Tolerant patients' donor-specific Tregs expanded beyond overall Tregs, suggesting antigen-driven growth. No direct test of biological reproducibility was done here.

The count of this clone is one. Its cognate antigen is unknown. The CDR3 has 13 amino acids. Trimming took 5 bases from V and 1 from J, leaving 8 bases between them. CDR1 is SGHVS and CDR2 is FNYEAQ in the germline V gene. The material sequenced was CD4+ T cells from blood, taken before the transplant. The sequence was obtained from a human donor who received a combined kidney and bone marrow transplant. The chain couples TRBV7-6 to TRBJ1-1, with D possibly being TRBD1 (5 bases). Here the CDR3 reads CASSPQGNTEAFF. In nucleotides, the CDR3 is TGTGCCAGCAGCCCCCAGGGGAACACTGAAGCTTTCTTT.